Following are 15 T cell receptor beta chains from one sample sequenced in a study of human T cells and chemical hapten exposure. MiXCR, run by TCRdb on the RACE reads, gives a single entry per CDR3 protein. The sample records 370,000 or so distinct CDR3 sequences, around 4.8% being singletons. Time point defined: patch test 1, 2 weeks after DPC sensitization. The treatment is: therapeutic diphenylcyclopropenone sensitization with weekly scalp DPC. The sequenced sample was whole blood, obtained in connection with sensitization to the hapten diphenylcyclopropenone (DPC). Source of these receptors: a woman in her fifties or sixties with alopecia areata. Some clones in this sample may be carry-over from other donors' samples.

This clonotype was picked up a small number of times. This chain joins TRBV15 and TRBJ1-6; a weak D match, TRBD1 (5 bases). Germline values: CDR1 LNHNV, CDR2 YYDKDF (reference sequence). CDR3 size: 14 residues. Trimming took 8 bases from V and 5 from J, leaving 13 bases between them. CDR3 loop: CATSLGTNNSPLHF. Here the CDR3 DNA reads TGTGCCACCTCCCTTGGGACGAATAATTCACCCCTCCACTTT.

The chain is built from TRBV15 and TRBJ1-2; 8 bases are a match to TRBD1. CDR3 length equals 15 residues. Germline trimming cut 0 bases from V and 4 bases from J; bases unmatched to any gene: 4. CDR1 is LNHNV, CDR2 YYDKDF, per germline (reference sequence). CDR3 region: CATSRDVQGGYGYTF. DNA of the CDR3: TGTGCCACCAGCAGAGACGTACAGGGGGGCTATGGCTACACCTTC.

This clonotype has at least ten counts. In DNA form, the CDR3 reads TGTGCCAGCTCACCAGTTGGAGGGGAAATGGGCAATCAGCCCCAGCATTTT. Residues: CASSPVGGEMGNQPQHF. The chain couples TRBV18 to TRBJ1-5; weak D call: TRBD1 (5 bases). The germline CDR1 and CDR2 sequences are KGHSH and LQKENI. This CDR3 comprises 17 residues. V was shortened by 2 bases and J by 2 bases, with 16 bases between the two germline ends.

This chain uses TRBV9 with TRBJ1-2; no firm D call. Germline V lookup: CDR1 SGDLS, CDR2 YYNGEE. The V end lost 0 bases, the J end lost 3 bases, and 15 bases lay between the germline ends. The CDR3 extends over 16 amino acids. The CDR3 DNA reads TGTGCCAGCAGCGTAGCTGTGGACCGGGAGGACTATGGCTACACCTTC. It yields the protein CASSVAVDREDYGYTF.

There are a few counts of this clonotype. The chain employs TRBV7-9 and TRBJ1-2; no reliable D call. Trimming took off 2 bases at V and 5 bases at J, with 15 bases between the two ends. Germline V lookup: CDR1 SEHNR, CDR2 FQNEAQ (reference sequence). This CDR3 is built from 15 residues. This CDR3 is CASSLSLQWLYGYTF. CDR3 nucleotides: TGTGCCAGCAGCTTATCACTCCAGTGGCTGTATGGCTACACCTTC.

Ten or more counts support this clonotype. The chain employs TRBV27 and TRBJ1-1; D is uncertain. Germline CDR1 and CDR2: MNHEY and SMNVEV (reference sequence). The ends were cut back, 2 bases at V and 5 bases at J, with 9 bases in the middle. This CDR3 has 13 residues. The CDR3 DNA sequence: TGTGCCAGCAGTTTAAGAGGAAGGACTGAAGCTTTCTTT. Translation: CASSLRGRTEAFF.

In its sample, this clonotype was seen many times. The V and J genes are TRBV27 and TRBJ1-2; 7 positions match TRBD1. CDR1 MNHEY and CDR2 SMNVEV come from the germline V gene (reference sequence). This CDR3 spans 14 amino acids. The junction had 9 bases not matched to a gene; V was cut back by 5 bases and J by 6 bases. The CDR3 is CASSLQGEWNGYTF. CDR3 sequence (DNA): TGTGCCAGCAGTCTTCAGGGGGAATGGAATGGCTACACCTTC.

This clonotype was recorded at least ten times. The chain joins TRBV7-3 to TRBJ2-2, with D unclear. The CDR3 has 13 amino acids. The germline gives CDR1 SGHTA, CDR2 FQGTGA. Trimming shortened V by 5 bases and J by 0 bases, and 4 bases separated the two germline ends. CDR3 nucleotide sequence: TGTGCCAGCAGCGTTTCGAACACCGGGGAGCTGTTTTTT. Its protein product is CASSVSNTGELFF.

V gene TRBV5-1 combines with J gene TRBJ1-1, with D possibly matching TRBD1 (5 bases). Germline loops: CDR1 SGHRS, CDR2 YFSETQ. Deletions cut 0 bases from V and 8 bases from J, with 11 bases between. This CDR3 has 13 residues. This CDR3 is CASSLVAGPEAFF. The CDR3 DNA follows: TGCGCCAGCAGCTTGGTGGCGGGGCCAGAAGCTTTCTTT.

The rearrangement uses TRBV14 and TRBJ2-7; TRBD1 might be the D (5 bases). V gave up 1 base and J gave up 2 bases, with 12 bases separating them. The CDR3 has 15 amino acids. The germline CDR1 and CDR2 sequences are SGHDN and FVKESK. This CDR3 reads CASSQVRGRAYEQYF. Written as DNA, the CDR3 is TGTGCCAGCAGCCAAGTAAGAGGCAGGGCCTACGAGCAGTACTTC.

This clonotype has ten or more counts. The V and J genes are TRBV20-1 and TRBJ1-5; 7 bases map to TRBD1. CDR3 length: 13 amino acids. Germline lookup yields CDR1 DFQATT and CDR2 SNEGSKA (reference sequence). Germline trimming cut 3 bases from V and 5 bases from J; bases unmatched to any gene: 4. CDR3 protein: CSASGQGDQPQHF. The CDR3 DNA sequence: TGCAGTGCTAGTGGCCAGGGGGATCAGCCCCAGCATTTT.

In its sample, this clonotype was seen many times. J is TRBJ1-2 and V is TRBV6-5, with D maybe TRBD1 (5 bases). Trimming removed 4 bases from V and 4 bases from J, with 10 bases in between. The CDR3 is 13 residues long. The germline gives CDR1 MNHEY, CDR2 SVGAGI. The CDR3 loop is CASSSTDSYGYTF. For the CDR3, the DNA is TGTGCCAGCAGTTCGACCGACAGCTATGGCTACACCTTC.

The rearrangement links TRBV6-2 or TRBV6-3 to TRBJ2-7; no clear D gene. Per germline, CDR1 MNHEY and CDR2 SVGEGT. Between the trimmed V and J ends, which lost 5 bases and 7 bases, there was a span of 9 bases. CDR3 size: 11 residues. Here the CDR3 DNA reads TGTGCCAGCAGTGACGGTTGGGAGCAGTACTTC. The encoded protein is CASSDGWEQYF.

This clonotype was recorded at least ten times. The rearrangement uses TRBV2 and TRBJ1-5; D is ambiguous. V was trimmed by 8 bases and J by 1 base, leaving 9 bases between them. Germline V gene lookup returns CDR1 SNHLY and CDR2 FYNNEI. This CDR3 contains 13 residues. The CDR3, as DNA: TGTGCCAGCCGCACCGCGAGCAATCAGCCCCAGCATTTT. Its protein is CASRTASNQPQHF.

V is TRBV3-1 and J is TRBJ2-1; tentatively, D is TRBD1 (5 bases). The CDR3 is made up of 13 amino acids. Germline CDR1 is LGHDT and CDR2 is YNNKEL (reference sequence). The V gene lost 1 base and the J gene lost 9 bases, with 10 bases spanning the gap. CDR3: CASSQVARGEQFF. CDR3 DNA sequence: TGTGCCAGCAGCCAAGTGGCTAGGGGTGAGCAGTTCTTC.